This note documents a single T cell receptor beta chain sequence. Its antigen remains unidentified. This sample is part of a study of siplizumab effects on memory and regulatory T cells. Overall study findings and caveats: Assignment to unstimulated subsets succeeded for only a minor fraction of the alloreactive clones.

V was clipped by 2 bases and J by 3 bases; unmatched bases: 4. Per germline, CDR1 KGHSH and CDR2 LQKENI. This CDR3 is 14 amino acids long. The data were produced by immunoSEQ multiplex PCR, yet TCRdb's version contains in-frame clones alone and is incomplete. Counted here are 90,000 to 120,000 clones, approximately 91% occurring once; the ten biggest clones make up just over 2.5%. The receptor was derived from a human donor in good health. Some clones in this sample may be carry-over from other donors' samples. The V gene is TRBV18, the J gene TRBJ2-7; 7 nucleotides align to TRBD2. Sequenced material: CD4+ T cells sorted from blood. The chain's CDR3 is CASSPSGGGYEQYF. The CDR3 coding sequence is TGTGCCAGCTCACCATCGGGAGGAGGCTACGAGCAGTACTTC.